This section outlines one T cell receptor (beta chain) sequence together with its context. PCR was performed using 60 Vbeta and 13 Jbeta primers. Original analysis: Counted up in a later analysis, unique TCR beta chains came to 60 million to 95 million, with about 9.9 million shared. Sequenced by immunoSEQ multiplex PCR; TCRdb stores in-frame clones only, minus some. D and trimming come from the DNA, and the V and J calls and clone size come from that table. The sample shows a few hundred thousand clones, over 75% of them seen only once. These data are taken from a study of cytomegalovirus exposure and HLA in healthy donors. For the study at large: Earlier, 150 million to 200 million T cells were analyzed, and 90 million to 120 million unique TCR beta sequences were found among them. The Caucasian-associated ancestry cluster held roughly 78% of 350 to 450 genotyped donors.

Material for sequencing was PBMCs. The sequence was obtained from a woman aged 25 to 39 in good health and CMV-seronegative.

The CDR3 coding sequence is TGTGCCAGTAGCGACCGGGAGGGATCTGGGGCCAACGTCCTGACTTTC. Translating gives CASSDREGSGANVLTF. This sequence joins TRBV19 and TRBJ2-6; 8 nucleotides match TRBD2. J was trimmed by 1 base and V by 6 bases; bases with no gene match: 5. The CDR3 is 16 residues long. Germline loops: CDR1 LNHDA, CDR2 SQIVND (reference sequence).